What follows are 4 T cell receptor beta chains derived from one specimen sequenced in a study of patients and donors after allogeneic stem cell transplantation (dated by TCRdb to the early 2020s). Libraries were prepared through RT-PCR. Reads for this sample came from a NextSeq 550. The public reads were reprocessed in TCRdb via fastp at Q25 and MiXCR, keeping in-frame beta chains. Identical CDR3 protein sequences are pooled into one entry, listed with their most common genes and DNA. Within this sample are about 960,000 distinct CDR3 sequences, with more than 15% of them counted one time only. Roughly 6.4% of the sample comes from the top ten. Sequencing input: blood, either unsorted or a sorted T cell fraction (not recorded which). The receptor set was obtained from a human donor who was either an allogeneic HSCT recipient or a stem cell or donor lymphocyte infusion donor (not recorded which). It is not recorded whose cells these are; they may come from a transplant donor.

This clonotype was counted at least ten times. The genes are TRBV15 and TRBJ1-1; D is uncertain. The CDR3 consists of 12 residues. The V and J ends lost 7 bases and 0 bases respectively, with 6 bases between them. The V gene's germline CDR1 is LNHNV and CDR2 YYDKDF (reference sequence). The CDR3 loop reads CATNSMNTEAFF. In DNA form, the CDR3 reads TGTGCCACCAATTCCATGAACACTGAAGCTTTCTTT.

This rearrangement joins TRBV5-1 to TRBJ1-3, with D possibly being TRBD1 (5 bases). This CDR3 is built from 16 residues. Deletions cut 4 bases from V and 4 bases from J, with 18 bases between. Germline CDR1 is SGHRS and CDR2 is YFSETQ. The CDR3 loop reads CASSEMTAPSGNTIYF. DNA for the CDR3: TGCGCCAGCAGCGAGATGACAGCACCTTCCGGAAACACCATATATTTT.

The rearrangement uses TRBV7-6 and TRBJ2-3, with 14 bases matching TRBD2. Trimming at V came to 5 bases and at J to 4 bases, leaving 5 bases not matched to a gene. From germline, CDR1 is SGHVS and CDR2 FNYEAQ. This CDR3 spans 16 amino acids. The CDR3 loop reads CASSHGTSGSPDTQYF. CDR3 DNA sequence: TGTGCCAGCAGCCATGGGACTAGCGGGAGCCCAGATACGCAGTATTTT.

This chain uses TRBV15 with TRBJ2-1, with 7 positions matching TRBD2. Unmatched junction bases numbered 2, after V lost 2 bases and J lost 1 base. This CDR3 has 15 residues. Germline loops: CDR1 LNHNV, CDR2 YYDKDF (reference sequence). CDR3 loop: CATSRRTRSYNEQFF. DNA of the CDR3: TGTGCCACCAGCAGACGGACTAGGTCCTACAATGAGCAGTTCTTC.